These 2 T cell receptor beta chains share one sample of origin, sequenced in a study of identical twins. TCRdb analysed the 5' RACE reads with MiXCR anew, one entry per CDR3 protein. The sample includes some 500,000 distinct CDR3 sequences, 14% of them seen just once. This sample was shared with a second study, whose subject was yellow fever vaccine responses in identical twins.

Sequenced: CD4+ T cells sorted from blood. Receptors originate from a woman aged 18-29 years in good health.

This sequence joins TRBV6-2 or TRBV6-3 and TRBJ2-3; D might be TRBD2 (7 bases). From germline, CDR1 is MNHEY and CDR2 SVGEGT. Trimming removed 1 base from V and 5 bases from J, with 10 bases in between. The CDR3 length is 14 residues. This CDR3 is CASSYYREGDTQYF. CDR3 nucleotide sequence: TGTGCCAGCAGTTACTACAGGGAGGGAGATACGCAGTATTTT.

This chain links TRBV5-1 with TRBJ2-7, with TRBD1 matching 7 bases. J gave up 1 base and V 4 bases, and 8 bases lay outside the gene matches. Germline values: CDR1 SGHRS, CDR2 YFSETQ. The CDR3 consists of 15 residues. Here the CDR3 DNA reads TGCGCCAGCAGCCCTTACTCGGGACAGTCCTACGAGCAGTACTTC. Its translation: CASSPYSGQSYEQYF.